This record looks at one TCR beta chain sequence and its context. Trimming left V 3 bases short and J 6 bases short, with 11 bases between. The germline gives CDR1 KGHDR, CDR2 SFDVKD. This CDR3 comprises 14 residues. This entry belongs to a study of T-cell reconstitution after alpha-beta-depleted transplantation in children. Using unique molecular identifiers, the investigators prepared the TCRbeta library. TCRdb processed the PCR reads anew with MiXCR; each CDR3 protein has one entry. The repertoire has about 610,000 distinct CDR3 sequences, roughly a tenth of them found once; the top ten carry around 4%.

The receptor was isolated from a human donor who donated a stem cell graft to a child with acute myeloid leukemia. The sequencing used PBMCs from the stem cell graft donor, collected from the stem cell graft. The chain employs TRBV24-1 and TRBJ2-1; perhaps D is TRBD1 or TRBD2 (6 bases each). The CDR3 bases are TGTGCCACCAGTGATCCAGGGGAGGTCAATGAGCAGTTCTTC. Protein: CATSDPGEVNEQFF.